The 27 T cell receptor beta chains below all came from one sample that was sequenced in a study of monozygotic twins with inflammatory bowel disease. One entry per CDR3 protein, without DNA, is what TCRdb gives after re-calling the 5' RACE reads. The table for this sample gives fewer than 400,000 distinct CDR3 sequences. The specimen was blood. The receptors here all came from a human donor with ulcerative colitis or Crohn's disease, or a healthy co-twin of an affected twin (not recorded which).

The chain is built from TRBV7-9 and TRBJ1-6; as DNA is missing, the TRBD1 call by TCRdb cannot be tested. The CDR3 runs 14 residues. Per germline, CDR1 SEHNR and CDR2 FQNEAQ (reference sequence). The CDR3 is CASSWDRRRSPLHF.

V usage is TRBV7-2 and J usage is TRBJ2-1; the D gene TCRdb calls, TRBD2, cannot be checked with no DNA. The CDR3 length is 15 residues. Germline loops: CDR1 SGHTA, CDR2 FQGNSA. The CDR3 loop is CASSLGLGGGNEQFF.

The rearrangement uses TRBV7-2 and TRBJ1-1. Germline V gene sequence: CDR1 SGHTA, CDR2 FQGNSA. The CDR3 length is 14 residues. CDR3 in amino acids: CASSLVWKNTEAFF.

The chain is built from TRBV5-1 and TRBJ2-5; the D gene TCRdb calls, TRBD2, cannot be checked with no DNA. CDR1 SGHRS and CDR2 YFSETQ come from the germline V gene. The CDR3 length is 16 residues. CDR3 protein: CASSLSSGIGLKTQYF.

V usage is TRBV12-3 or TRBV12-4 and J usage is TRBJ2-2; the TCRdb call, TRBD1, lacks DNA for checking. This CDR3 has 15 residues. CDR3 residues: CASRQDRANTGELFF.

V gene TRBV6-1 combines with J gene TRBJ1-1; TCRdb's assignment of TRBD1 cannot be checked, as there is no DNA. The CDR3 runs to 12 residues. CDR1 is MNHNS, CDR2 SASEGT, per germline. The CDR3 is CASKTVDTEAFF.

This rearrangement joins TRBV20-1 to TRBJ2-2; TCRdb reports TRBD2, a call that lacks DNA to check it against. The CDR3 contains 13 residues. Germline CDR1 reads DFQATT; CDR2 reads SNEGSKA (reference sequence). The CDR3 region is CSASDGGTGELFF.

The chain uses TRBV7-2 and TRBJ2-7. From germline, CDR1 is SGHTA and CDR2 FQGNSA. The CDR3 spans 13 residues. The CDR3 loop reads CASSGDLVGEQYF. The complete variable domain, with remaining parts taken from reference TRBV7-2 and TRBJ2-7, reads GAGVSQSPSNKVTEKGKDVELRCDPISGHTALYWYRQSLGQGLEFLIYFQGNSAPDKSGLPSDRFSAERTGGSVSTLTIQRTQQEDSAVYLCASSGDLVGEQYFGPGTRLTVT.

The chain uses TRBV5-4 and TRBJ1-6; TCRdb reports TRBD1, a call that lacks DNA to check it against. There are 16 residues in the CDR3. Per the germline V gene, CDR1 is SGHNT and CDR2 is YYREEE (reference sequence). The CDR3 spells CASSLPAPGDNSPLHF.

The gene calls are TRBV12-3 or TRBV12-4 and TRBJ2-7. This CDR3 spans 15 amino acids. CDR3 amino acids: CASSLVGSLGHEQYF.

This rearrangement joins TRBV5-1 to TRBJ1-2; TCRdb reports TRBD1, a call that lacks DNA to check it against. Germline CDR1 and CDR2: SGHRS and YFSETQ. This CDR3 is built from 17 residues. The CDR3 is CASSLGDDIGTNYGYNF.

The V call is TRBV7-3, the J call TRBJ2-7; without DNA, the TCRdb call of TRBD1 cannot be checked. The CDR3 has 14 amino acids. From germline, CDR1 is SGHTA and CDR2 FQGTGA. CDR3 protein: CASSPGPGTYEQYF.

This chain uses TRBV6-5 with TRBJ2-7; TCRdb names TRBD1, which stays unverified in the absence of DNA. This CDR3 is built from 13 residues. The germline CDR1 and CDR2 sequences are MNHEY and SVGAGI. The CDR3: CASSYRSGGEQYF.

The V call is TRBV19, the J call TRBJ2-4. The CDR3 contains 15 residues. Germline V gene sequence: CDR1 LNHDA, CDR2 SQIVND (reference sequence). This chain's CDR3 is CASSIGAVAKNIQYF.

The rearrangement uses TRBV20-1 and TRBJ2-2; absent DNA, TCRdb's TRBD1 call cannot be checked. This CDR3 comprises 16 residues. Germline V gene lookup returns CDR1 DFQATT and CDR2 SNEGSKA (reference sequence). The CDR3 sequence is CSARVPTGVKDGELFF.

The chain couples TRBV14 to TRBJ2-7; TCRdb outputs TRBD1, but without DNA this stays unchecked. CDR1 SGHDN and CDR2 FVKESK come from the germline V gene. This CDR3 has 11 amino acids. The CDR3 loop reads CASSQGTEQYF.

The rearrangement uses TRBV10-3 and TRBJ2-5. CDR1 is ENHRY and CDR2 is SYGVKD in the germline V gene. This CDR3 has 12 amino acids. The CDR3 is CAISRPQETQYF.

CDR3 loop: CASSLALIGHEQFF. This chain connects TRBV7-2 to TRBJ2-1; TCRdb indicates TRBD2, and absent DNA this call remains unverified. The germline V gene has CDR1 SGHTA and CDR2 FQGNSA. There are 14 residues in the CDR3.

V usage is TRBV18 and J usage is TRBJ2-3; TCRdb outputs TRBD2, but without DNA this stays unchecked. Germline V gene data show CDR1 as KGHSH and CDR2 as LQKENI. The CDR3 spans 18 residues. CDR3 loop: CASSPGTSGASGTDTQYF. Based on the CDR3 plus reference TRBV18 and TRBJ2-3, the full variable domain is NAGVMQNPRHLVRRRGQEARLRCSPMKGHSHVYWYRQLPEEGLKFMVYLQKENIIDESGMPKERFSAEFPKEGPSILRIQQVVRGDSAAYFCASSPGTSGASGTDTQYFGPGTRLTVL.

The chain uses TRBV5-1 and TRBJ1-1. This CDR3 is 13 amino acids long. Germline values: CDR1 SGHRS, CDR2 YFSETQ. Here the CDR3 reads CASSLFENTEAFF.

The chain employs TRBV5-4 and TRBJ2-1; as DNA is missing, the TRBD2 call by TCRdb cannot be tested. The germline V gene encodes CDR1 SGHNT and CDR2 YYREEE (reference sequence). The CDR3 totals 15 residues. CDR3 sequence reads: CASSLESGGYNEQFF.

The gene calls are TRBV11-2 and TRBJ2-6; there is no DNA to check the TCRdb D call of TRBD1. The CDR3 consists of 14 residues. Germline V CDR1 and CDR2: SGHAT, FQNNGV. Here the CDR3 reads CASSLGGTGTVLTF.

The chain carries TRBV28 and TRBJ2-1; TCRdb's D call, TRBD1, is unchecked because there is no DNA. The CDR3 sequence is 16 residues long. CDR1 is MDHEN, CDR2 SYDVKM, per germline. The CDR3 sequence: CASSPGGRIFNNEQFF.

This chain joins TRBV6-5 and TRBJ2-3; without DNA, the TCRdb call of TRBD2 cannot be checked. CDR3 length: 14 amino acids. Per germline, CDR1 MNHEY and CDR2 SVGAGI. CDR3 amino acids: CASSYSGTEDTQYF.

The genes are TRBV29-1 and TRBJ2-7; there is no DNA to check the TCRdb D call of TRBD1. Germline lookup yields CDR1 SQVTM and CDR2 ANQGSEA. The CDR3 runs 15 residues. Here the CDR3 reads CSVEGWGSRYYEQYF.

J is TRBJ2-1 and V is TRBV7-2; the TRBD1 assignment by TCRdb is unverifiable without DNA. Germline V gives CDR1 SGHTA, CDR2 FQGNSA. This CDR3 is built from 14 residues. The chain's CDR3 is CASSLAGQGLGQFF. The full variable domain, its missing parts supplied by reference TRBV7-2 and TRBJ2-1, is GAGVSQSPSNKVTEKGKDVELRCDPISGHTALYWYRQSLGQGLEFLIYFQGNSAPDKSGLPSDRFSAERTGGSVSTLTIQRTQQEDSAVYLCASSLAGQGLGQFFGPGTRLTVL.

This rearrangement joins TRBV18 to TRBJ2-1; TCRdb returns TRBD1, unconfirmable since there is no DNA. This CDR3 comprises 14 residues. Germline values: CDR1 KGHSH, CDR2 LQKENI. The CDR3 here is CASSTARRGNEQFF.